Sequencing of this TCR beta chain was carried out in a study of control samples from healthy donors and cancer patients. The count of this clone is one. This table comes from immunoSEQ multiplex PCR, and its TCRdb copy is limited to in-frame clones, with some not included. The sample holds approximately 85,000 clones, 85% to 90% seen once. Germline values: CDR1 SGHRS, CDR2 YFSETQ. V was cut by 1 base and J by 1 base, with 5 bases left in between. This CDR3 contains 13 residues. Sequenced: blood. The V and J genes are TRBV5-1 and TRBJ2-5; D is undetermined. The sequence was obtained from a woman aged 55-75 years in good health. This CDR3 reads CASSLSPQETQYF. Here the CDR3 DNA reads TGCGCCAGCAGCTTGTCCCCCCAAGAGACCCAGTACTTC. Drawing the rest from reference TRBV5-1 and TRBJ2-5, the complete variable domain is KAGVTQTPRYLIKTRGQQVTLSCSPISGHRSVSWYQQTPGQGLQFLFEYFSETQRNKGNFPGRFSGRQFSNSRSEMNVSTLELGDSALYLCASSLSPQETQYFGPGTRLLVL.